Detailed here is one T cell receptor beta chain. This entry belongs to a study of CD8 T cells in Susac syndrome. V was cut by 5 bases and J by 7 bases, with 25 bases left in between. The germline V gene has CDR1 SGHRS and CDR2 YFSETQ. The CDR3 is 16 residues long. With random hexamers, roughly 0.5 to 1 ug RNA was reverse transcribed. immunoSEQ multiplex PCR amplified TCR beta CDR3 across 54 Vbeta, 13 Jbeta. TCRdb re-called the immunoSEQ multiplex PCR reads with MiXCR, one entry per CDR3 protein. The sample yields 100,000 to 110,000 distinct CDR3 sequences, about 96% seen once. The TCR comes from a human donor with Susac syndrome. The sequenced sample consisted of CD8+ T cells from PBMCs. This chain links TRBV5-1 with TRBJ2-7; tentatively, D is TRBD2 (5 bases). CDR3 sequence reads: CASSPGIAQPTGEQYF. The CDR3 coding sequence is TGCGCCAGCAGTCCGGGGATAGCCCAGCCTACTGGGGAGCAGTACTTC.